The 8 T cell receptor beta chains listed next were all sequenced from one sample in a study of T cells in tuberculosis. Sequencing used immunoSEQ multiplex PCR; TCRdb keeps in-frame clones, though not all of them. The data show more than 30,000 clones, with around 96% seen just once and 6.2% held by the top ten. Sequenced material: PBMCs. The receptor source for this set is a donor between 10 and 29 years old with latent tuberculosis or without tuberculosis infection.

The chain joins TRBV12-5 to TRBJ2-1; 9 nucleotides agree with TRBD2. With V trimmed by 9 bases and J by 0 bases, 9 bases remained unmatched. Germline V gene data show CDR1 as LGHNT and CDR2 as FRNRAP. The CDR3 covers 16 residues. In nucleotides, the CDR3 is TGTGCTAGCACAGCGGGAGGCTCTAGCTCCTACAATGAGCAGTTCTTC. As protein: CASTAGGSSSYNEQFF.

CDR3 region: CASSETTGLQHF. The CDR3 region has the DNA TGTGCCAGCAGTGAAACCACAGGGCTCCAGCATTTT. This rearrangement joins TRBV2 to TRBJ1-5; weak D call: TRBD1 (6 bases). CDR1 SNHLY and CDR2 FYNNEI come from the germline V gene. This CDR3 has 12 residues. Trimming cost V 2 bases and J 12 bases, with 11 bases left between them.

The chain couples TRBV5-1 to TRBJ1-4, with no clear D. V was trimmed by 6 bases and J by 8 bases, leaving 14 bases between them. Germline lookup yields CDR1 SGHRS and CDR2 YFSETQ. The CDR3 has 13 residues. The CDR3, as DNA: TGCGCCAGCACAGGAGGGTTGAACGAAAAACTGTTTTTT. It encodes CASTGGLNEKLFF. Based on the CDR3 plus reference TRBV5-1 and TRBJ1-4, the full variable domain is KAGVTQTPRYLIKTRGQQVTLSCSPISGHRSVSWYQQTPGQGLQFLFEYFSETQRNKGNFPGRFSGRQFSNSRSEMNVSTLELGDSALYLCASTGGLNEKLFFGSGTQLSVL.

The genes are TRBV5-1 and TRBJ2-2, with TRBD2 identical over 11 bases. The CDR3 covers 17 residues. The germline CDR1 and CDR2 sequences are SGHRS and YFSETQ. Trimming cost V 8 bases and J 0 bases; bases outside gene matches: 9. CDR3 region: CASTGLAAPPNTGELFF. The DNA of the CDR3 is TGCGCCAGTACGGGACTAGCGGCGCCTCCGAACACCGGGGAGCTGTTTTTT.

This chain links TRBV7-2 with TRBJ2-2; a weak D match, TRBD2 (6 bases). Germline values: CDR1 SGHTA, CDR2 FQGNSA. The length of the CDR3 is 13 residues. Trimming left V 2 bases short and J 8 bases short, with 9 bases between. The CDR3 protein is CASSLWGTGELFF. In DNA form, the CDR3 reads TGTGCCAGCAGCTTATGGGGGACTGGGGAGCTGTTTTTT.

This chain joins TRBV9 and TRBJ1-2; D may be TRBD1 (5 bases). The V gene lost 4 bases and the J gene lost 4 bases, with 17 bases spanning the gap. This CDR3 region has 15 residues. Germline V lookup: CDR1 SGDLS, CDR2 YYNGEE. CDR3 protein: CASSPAGTGSYGYTF. The CDR3 region has the DNA TGTGCCAGCAGCCCAGCAGGGACTGGGAGCTATGGCTACACCTTC. Supplemented by reference TRBV9 and TRBJ1-2, the full variable domain reads DSGVTQTPKHLITATGQRVTLRCSPRSGDLSVYWYQQSLDQGLQFLIQYYNGEERAKGNILERFSAQQFPDLHSELNLSSLELGDSALYFCASSPAGTGSYGYTFGSGTRLTVV.

This rearrangement joins TRBV25-1 to TRBJ2-7; the match to TRBD1 covers 7 bases. The CDR3 length is 14 residues. J lost 1 base, V lost 3 bases, and 3 bases had no gene match. CDR1 and CDR2 from the germline V gene are MGHDK and SYGVNS. For the CDR3, the DNA is TGTGCCAGCAGTGATCGCAGGGGGTCCTACGAGCAGTACTTC. Residues: CASSDRRGSYEQYF.

V gene TRBV9 combines with J gene TRBJ1-2; 7 bases align to TRBD1. CDR1 SGDLS and CDR2 YYNGEE come from the germline V gene. The CDR3 spans 14 residues. V shed 5 bases and J 1 base; nucleotides not matched to a gene: 5. CDR3 coding DNA: TGTGCCAGCAGTGGGACAGCTTTTAACTATGGCTACACCTTC. Its translation: CASSGTAFNYGYTF.